Here is one TCR delta chain with its context. This DNA translates differently at residues 4 and 14 from the TCRdb protein, which is that of a much larger clone; a read error is likely, and the protein shown is the DNA's own translation. The entry originates in a study of gamma-delta T cells after stem cell transplantation. TCRdb reanalyzed the RT-PCR reads using CATT. The repertoire holds about 2,900 delta-chain clones, with more than 4.5% as singletons. The CDR3 loop spans 18 amino acids. CDR1 and CDR2 from the germline V gene are GEAIGNYY and EKD. The rearrangement uses TRDV2 and TRDJ3, with TRDD3 matching 11 bases. This TCR was recovered from a human donor. It is not recorded whose cells these are; they may come from a transplant donor. The sequenced material came from gamma-delta T cells. CDR3 coding DNA: TGTGCCTGTGGCATACTGGGGGATAGTACCTGGGACACCCAACAGATGTTTTTC. The encoded protein is CACGILGDSTWDTQQMFF.